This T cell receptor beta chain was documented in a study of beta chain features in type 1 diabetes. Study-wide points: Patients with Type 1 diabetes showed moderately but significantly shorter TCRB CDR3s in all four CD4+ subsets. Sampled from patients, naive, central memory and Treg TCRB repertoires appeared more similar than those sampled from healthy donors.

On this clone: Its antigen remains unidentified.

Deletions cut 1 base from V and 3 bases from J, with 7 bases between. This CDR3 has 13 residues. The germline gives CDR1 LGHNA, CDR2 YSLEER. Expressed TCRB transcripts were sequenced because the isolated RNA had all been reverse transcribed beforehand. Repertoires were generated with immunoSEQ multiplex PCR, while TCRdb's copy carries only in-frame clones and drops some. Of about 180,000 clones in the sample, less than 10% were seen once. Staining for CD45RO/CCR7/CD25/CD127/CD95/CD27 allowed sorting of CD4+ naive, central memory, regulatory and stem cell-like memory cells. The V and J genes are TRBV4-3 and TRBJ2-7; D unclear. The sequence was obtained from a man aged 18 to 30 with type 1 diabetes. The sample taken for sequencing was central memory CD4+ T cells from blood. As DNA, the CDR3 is TGCGCCAGCAGCCAAGCTGAGAGCTACGAGCAGTACTTC. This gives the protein CASSQAESYEQYF.